The 17 T cell receptor beta chains reported below all come from one sample, sequenced in a study of regulatory T cells in long-lasting Graves disease. Time point reported: newly diagnosed GD, antithyroid drugs for less than 3 months. With RNA extracted from PBMCs as input, the TCR library was made. CDR3-region Arm-PCR and iRepertoire HTBI primers produced the TCR beta libraries. TCRdb used MiXCR to reprocess the multiplex PCR reads, holding one entry per CDR3 protein. The table records roughly 350,000 distinct CDR3 sequences, around 15% of them present only once. These data are also associated with another study on T cells in Graves' hyperthyroidism and ophthalmopathy.

This specimen consisted of peripheral blood mononuclear cells (PBMCs), obtained at new diagnosis, from a patient treated with antithyroid drugs. The receptors stem from a man aged 40-50 years with Graves disease.

The chain couples TRBV9 to TRBJ2-1; D is unclear. The J call could be wrong; TRBJ2-5 is a better fit for the DNA end. This CDR3 comprises 12 residues. CDR1 and CDR2 from the germline V gene are SGDLS and YYNGEE. In DNA form, the CDR3 reads TGTGCCAGCAGCGGAAACAAAGAGACCCAGTACTTC. This gives the protein CASSGNKETQYF.

Ten or more counts support this clonotype. The chain uses TRBV18 and TRBJ2-3; D uncertain. Germline CDR1 is KGHSH and CDR2 is LQKENI. V was cut by 1 base and J by 2 bases, with 7 bases left in between. The CDR3 totals 14 residues. CDR3 in amino acids: CASSPRQNTDTQYF. CDR3 sequence (DNA): TGTGCCAGCTCACCACGACAAAACACAGATACGCAGTATTTT.

This clonotype was observed a handful of times. The rearrangement joins TRBV19 to TRBJ2-2; weak D call: TRBD1 (6 bases). The CDR3 totals 15 residues. Per germline, CDR1 LNHDA and CDR2 SQIVND (reference sequence). The V and J ends lost 1 base and 4 bases respectively, with 10 bases between them. Written as DNA, the CDR3 is TGTGCCAGTAGTATAGGAGGGGGATGCACCGGGGAGCTGTTTTTT. This sequence encodes CASSIGGGCTGELFF.

A remark on this clonotype: A read error may be the cause here, since a much bigger clone is one base away. The rearrangement uses TRBV28 and TRBJ2-2, with a possible D match to TRBD2 (6 bases). The length of the CDR3 is 14 residues. Looked up from germline, CDR1 is MDHEN and CDR2 is SYDVKM. Trimming removed 3 bases from V and 5 bases from J, with 10 bases in between. The CDR3 bases are TGTGCCAGCAGTTTCGGAGGGGAAACCGGGGAGCTGTTTTTT. Its protein is CASSFGGETGELFF.

This clonotype was counted at least ten times. The chain recombines TRBV20-1 with TRBJ1-1; D is ambiguous. With 1 base removed from V and 3 bases from J, the gap between germline ends came to 12 bases. The CDR3 loop spans 14 amino acids. Germline V gene lookup returns CDR1 DFQATT and CDR2 SNEGSKA (reference sequence). CDR3 nucleotides: TGCAGTGCTAGAGGGAAAATGTCGTACACTGAAGCTTTCTTT. It is translated as CSARGKMSYTEAFF.

The J gene is TRBJ1-5, the V gene TRBV18; the D gene is possibly TRBD1 (5 bases). Trimming pared 4 bases from V and 0 bases from J, leaving 13 bases between. Germline CDR1 reads KGHSH; CDR2 reads LQKENI. The CDR3 has 16 amino acids. The chain's CDR3 is CASSLSTANSNQPQHF. CDR3 in DNA: TGTGCCAGCTCACTGTCGACAGCAAATAGCAATCAGCCCCAGCATTTT.

This chain uses TRBV10-3 with TRBJ2-3, with TRBD2 matching over 10 bases. Judging by the DNA end, TRBJ2-5 fits better; the J call may be wrong. This CDR3 spans 14 amino acids. Germline V lookup: CDR1 ENHRY, CDR2 SYGVKD. The CDR3 loop reads CAIRRGLALETQYF. CDR3 bases: TGTGCCATCAGACGGGGACTAGCGTTAGAGACCCAGTACTTC.

This clonotype was counted many times. The chain employs TRBV3-1 and TRBJ2-7; D could derive from TRBD1 or TRBD2 (5 bases each). CDR1 and CDR2 from the germline V gene are LGHDT and YNNKEL (reference sequence). The CDR3 totals 15 residues. V lost 4 bases to trimming and J lost 0 bases, with 13 bases between them. The CDR3 region is CASSPFRDASYEQYF. Written as DNA, the CDR3 is TGTGCCAGCAGCCCCTTCAGGGACGCCTCCTACGAGCAGTACTTC.

This sequence joins TRBV25-1 and TRBJ1-2, with D perhaps matching TRBD1 (6 bases). The CDR3 covers 14 residues. V lost 2 bases and J 0 bases, leaving 7 bases between the germline ends. CDR1 is MGHDK, CDR2 SYGVNS, per germline. CDR3 DNA: TGTGCCAGCAGTGAAGGGGGCGCTAACTATGGCTACACCTTC. The encoded protein is CASSEGGANYGYTF.

This clonotype turned up a few times. The chain joins TRBV6-5 to TRBJ2-7, with 10 bases that match TRBD1. This CDR3 has 16 amino acids. Germline CDR1 is MNHEY and CDR2 is SVGAGI. With V trimmed by 3 bases and J by 2 bases, 7 bases remained unmatched. CDR3 loop: CASSYASGTGAYEQYF. CDR3 DNA sequence: TGTGCCAGCAGTTATGCCTCCGGGACAGGGGCCTACGAGCAGTACTTC.

This clonotype has a handful of counts. The chain employs TRBV24-1 and TRBJ2-5, with 7 bases that match TRBD1. V lost 9 bases and J lost 0; bases outside the gene matches: 15. This CDR3 has 17 residues. The germline V gene has CDR1 KGHDR and CDR2 SFDVKD. As DNA, the CDR3 is TGTGCCACCGGTGGTACCGCCGGGACAGCTGACCAAGAGACCCAGTACTTC. Translating it yields CATGGTAGTADQETQYF.

This clonotype was seen many times. The V gene is TRBV2, the J gene TRBJ2-5; the D gene is possibly TRBD1 (5 bases). CDR1 is SNHLY and CDR2 is FYNNEI in the germline V gene. The CDR3 consists of 11 residues. V lost 7 bases and J 9 bases, leaving 12 bases between the germline ends. The CDR3 coding sequence is TGTGCCAGCATTATGACAGTGGCCCAGTACTTC. Protein: CASIMTVAQYF.

This clonotype was detected ten times or more. The chain has TRBV28 and TRBJ1-3; D might be TRBD1 (5 bases). The CDR3 runs 14 residues. The ends were cut back, 2 bases at V and 3 bases at J, with 8 bases in the middle. Germline V lookup: CDR1 MDHEN, CDR2 SYDVKM. As DNA, the CDR3 is TGTGCCAGCAGTTTACGGGGACTTGGAAACACCATATATTTT. The encoded protein is CASSLRGLGNTIYF.

The rearrangement links TRBV20-1 to TRBJ2-5, with 7 bases lining up with TRBD2. V shed 0 bases, J shed 2 bases, and the junction held 6 bases outside the gene matches. Germline CDR1 reads DFQATT; CDR2 reads SNEGSKA (reference sequence). This CDR3 has 15 residues. The CDR3 loop is CSARDWGGGQETQYF. The DNA of the CDR3 is TGCAGTGCTAGAGATTGGGGGGGGGGACAAGAGACCCAGTACTTC.

In this sample, this clonotype turned up a few times. The chain combines TRBV5-1 with TRBJ2-2, with 7 positions matching TRBD1. V lost 5 bases and J lost 4; bases outside the gene matches: 5. CDR1 and CDR2 from the germline V gene are SGHRS and YFSETQ. This CDR3 spans 14 amino acids. The CDR3 protein is CASRTGESTGELFF. In nucleotides, the CDR3 is TGCGCCAGCAGAACAGGGGAAAGCACCGGGGAGCTGTTTTTT.

At least ten counts were recorded for this clonotype. The V gene is TRBV7-3, the J gene TRBJ2-1, with TRBD1 identical over 8 bases. Per germline, CDR1 SGHTA and CDR2 FQGTGA. The CDR3 runs to 15 residues. After removal of 5 bases from V and 2 bases from J, the junction contained 5 bases not matched to a gene. CDR3 nucleotide sequence: TGTGCCAGCAGCACAGGGGGGCCACCCTACAATGAGCAGTTCTTC. Translation gives CASSTGGPPYNEQFF. The full variable domain, with the rest looked up from reference TRBV7-3 and TRBJ2-1, is GAGVSQTPSNKVTEKGKYVELRCDPISGHTALYWYRQSLGQGPEFLIYFQGTGAADDSGLPNDRFFAVRPEGSVSTLKIQRTERGDSAVYLCASSTGGPPYNEQFFGPGTRLTVL.

Many counts were recorded for this clonotype. The rearrangement joins TRBV12-3 or TRBV12-4 to TRBJ1-5; 8 bases are a match to TRBD1. The CDR3 has 15 residues. Trimming took 5 bases from V and 2 from J; bases not matched to a gene: 5. DNA for the CDR3: TGTGCCAGCAGTCCCCTGACAGGGGGCAATCAGCCCCAGCATTTT. Translating gives CASSPLTGGNQPQHF.